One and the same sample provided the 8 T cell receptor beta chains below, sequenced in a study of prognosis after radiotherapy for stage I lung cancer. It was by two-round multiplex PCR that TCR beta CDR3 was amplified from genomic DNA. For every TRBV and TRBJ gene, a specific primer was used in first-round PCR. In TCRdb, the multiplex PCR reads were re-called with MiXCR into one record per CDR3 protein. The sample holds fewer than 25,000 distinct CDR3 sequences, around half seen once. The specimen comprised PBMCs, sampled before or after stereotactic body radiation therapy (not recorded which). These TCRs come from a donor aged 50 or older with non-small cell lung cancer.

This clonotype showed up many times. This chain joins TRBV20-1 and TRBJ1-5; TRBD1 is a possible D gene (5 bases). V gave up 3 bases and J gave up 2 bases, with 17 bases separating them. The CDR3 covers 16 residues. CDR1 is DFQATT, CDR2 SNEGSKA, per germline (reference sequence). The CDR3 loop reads CSARGDPGRGNQPQHF. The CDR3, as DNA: TGCAGTGCTAGGGGGGACCCGGGACGAGGCAATCAGCCCCAGCATTTT.

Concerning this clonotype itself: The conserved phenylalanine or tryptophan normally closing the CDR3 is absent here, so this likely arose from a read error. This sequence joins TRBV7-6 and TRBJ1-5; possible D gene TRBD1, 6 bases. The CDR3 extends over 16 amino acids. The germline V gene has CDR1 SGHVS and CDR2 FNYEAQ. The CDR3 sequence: CASSLGSRGANQHQHL. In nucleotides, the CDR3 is TGTGCCAGCAGCTTAGGGTCTCGGGGGGCAAACCAGCACCAGCATCTT.

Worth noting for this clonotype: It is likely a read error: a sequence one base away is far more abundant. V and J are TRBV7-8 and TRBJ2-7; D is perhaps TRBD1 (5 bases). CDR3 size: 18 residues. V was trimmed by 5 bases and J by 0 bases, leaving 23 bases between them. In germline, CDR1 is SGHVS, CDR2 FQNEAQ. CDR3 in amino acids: CASSTEVDVSQGSYEQYF. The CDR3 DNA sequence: TGTGCCAGCAGCACCGAAGTCGATGTTTCCCAGGGCTCCTACGAGCAGTACTTC.

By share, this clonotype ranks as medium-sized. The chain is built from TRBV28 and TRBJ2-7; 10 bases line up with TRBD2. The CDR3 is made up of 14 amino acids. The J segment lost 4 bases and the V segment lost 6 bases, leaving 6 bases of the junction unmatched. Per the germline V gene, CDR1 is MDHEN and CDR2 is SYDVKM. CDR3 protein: CASSSSGSTYEQYF. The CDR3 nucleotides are TGTGCCAGCAGCTCTAGCGGGAGCACGTACGAGCAGTACTTC.

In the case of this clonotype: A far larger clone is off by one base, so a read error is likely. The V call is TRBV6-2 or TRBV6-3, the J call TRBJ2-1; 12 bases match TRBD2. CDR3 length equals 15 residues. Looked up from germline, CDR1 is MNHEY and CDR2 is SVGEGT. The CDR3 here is CASSLTLAGGETHYF. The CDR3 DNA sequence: TGTGCCAGCAGTCTCACGCTAGCGGGAGGGGAGACCCATTACTTC.

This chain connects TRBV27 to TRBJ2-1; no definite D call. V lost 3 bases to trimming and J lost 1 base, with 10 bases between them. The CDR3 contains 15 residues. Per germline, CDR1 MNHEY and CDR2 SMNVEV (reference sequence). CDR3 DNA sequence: TGTGCCAGCAGTTTGGTTCGGGTGTCCTACAATGAGCAGTTCTTC. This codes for CASSLVRVSYNEQFF.

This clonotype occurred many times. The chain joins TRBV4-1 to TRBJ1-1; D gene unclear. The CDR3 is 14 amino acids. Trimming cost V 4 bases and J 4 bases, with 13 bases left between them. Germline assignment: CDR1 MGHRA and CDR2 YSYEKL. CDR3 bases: TGCGCCAGCAGCCGAGTTTTCACTAGCACTGAAGCTTTCTTT. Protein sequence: CASSRVFTSTEAFF.

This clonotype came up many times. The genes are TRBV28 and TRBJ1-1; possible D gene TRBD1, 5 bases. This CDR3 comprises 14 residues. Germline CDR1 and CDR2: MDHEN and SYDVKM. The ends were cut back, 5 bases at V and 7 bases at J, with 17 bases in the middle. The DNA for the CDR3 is TGTGCCAGCAGTGGCGGGACGGGTTCGGGTGAAGCTTTCTTT. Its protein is CASSGGTGSGEAFF.